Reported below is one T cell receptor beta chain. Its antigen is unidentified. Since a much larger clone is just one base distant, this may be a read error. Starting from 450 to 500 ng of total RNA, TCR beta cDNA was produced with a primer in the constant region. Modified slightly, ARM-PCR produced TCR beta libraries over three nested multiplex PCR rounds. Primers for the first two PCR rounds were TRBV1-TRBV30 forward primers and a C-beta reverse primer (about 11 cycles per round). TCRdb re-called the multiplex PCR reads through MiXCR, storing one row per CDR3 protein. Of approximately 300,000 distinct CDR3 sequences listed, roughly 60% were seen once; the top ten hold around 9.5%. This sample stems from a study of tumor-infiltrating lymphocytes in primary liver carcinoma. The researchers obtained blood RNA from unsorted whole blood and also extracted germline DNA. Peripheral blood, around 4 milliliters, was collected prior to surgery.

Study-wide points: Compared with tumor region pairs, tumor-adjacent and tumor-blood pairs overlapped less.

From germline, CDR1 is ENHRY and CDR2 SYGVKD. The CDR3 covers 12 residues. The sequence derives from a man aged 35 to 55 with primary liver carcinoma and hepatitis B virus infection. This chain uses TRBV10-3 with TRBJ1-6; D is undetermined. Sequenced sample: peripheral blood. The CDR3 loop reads CAIGESLGPLHF. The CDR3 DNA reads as TGTGCCATCGGTGAGTCTCTCGGTCCCCTCCACTTT.